This TCR beta chain stems from a study of T-cell reconstitution after alpha-beta-depleted transplantation in children. Unique molecular identifiers were incorporated when the TCRbeta library was constructed. TCRdb re-called the PCR reads with MiXCR, one entry per CDR3 protein. Here the sample spans roughly 500,000 distinct CDR3 sequences, approximately 12% being singletons. Germline CDR1 is SGHVS and CDR2 is FQNEAQ. With 1 base clipped from V and 14 bases from J, the junction kept 8 bases outside the gene matches. This CDR3 comprises 13 residues. The sequenced sample was PBMCs from the stem cell graft donor, obtained from the stem cell graft. This receptor was obtained from a human donor who donated a stem cell graft to a child with combined immunodeficiency. The chain uses TRBV7-8 and TRBJ2-1; 7 bases match TRBD2. This CDR3 reads CASSLVGGPSEFF. Here the CDR3 DNA reads TGTGCCAGCAGCTTAGTGGGAGGGCCTTCCGAGTTCTTC.